The 22 T cell receptor beta chains in this list originate from one sample, sequenced in a study of Ad26.COV2.S vaccination and SARS-CoV-2 variants. Some clones are missing from TCRdb's copy, which holds only in-frame ones; the method was immunoSEQ multiplex PCR. The table shows 410,000 or so clones, with 80% to 95% occurring only once. The treatment: around 19 received Ad26.COV2.S at low or high dose, single or two shots; 5 received placebo; per-sample allocation not given. Sampling was performed 63 days after the first vaccine or placebo injection. The sample was peripheral blood, taken in a trial of Ad26.COV2.S vaccine versus placebo. All receptors derive from a person aged 18-60 years who received the Ad26.COV2.S COVID-19 vaccine or a placebo.

J is TRBJ2-1 and V is TRBV10-3, with TRBD2 matching over 14 bases. J lost 6 bases, V lost 10 bases, and 2 bases had no gene match. The CDR3 loop spans 13 amino acids. Per the germline V gene, CDR1 is ENHRY and CDR2 is SYGVKD. CDR3 sequence reads: CATGLAGVNEQFF. Written as DNA, the CDR3 is TGTGCCACGGGACTAGCGGGAGTCAATGAGCAGTTCTTC.

The rearrangement links TRBV3-1 (or the pseudogene TRBV3-2) to TRBJ2-7; a weak D match, TRBD2 (5 bases). Germline values: CDR1 LGHDT, CDR2 YNNKEL (reference sequence). Trimming stripped 0 bases from V and 0 bases from J, with 6 bases between. The CDR3 length is 14 residues. The CDR3 loop reads CASSQDGNSYEQYF. CDR3 in DNA: TGTGCCAGCAGCCAAGACGGGAACTCCTACGAGCAGTACTTC.

The chain combines TRBV20-1 with TRBJ2-3, with unresolved D. Per the germline V gene, CDR1 is DFQATT and CDR2 is SNEGSKA (reference sequence). CDR3 length: 11 amino acids. Trimming pared 4 bases from V and 5 bases from J, leaving 7 bases between. The CDR3 sequence is CSATIIDTQYF. DNA of the CDR3: TGCAGTGCTACCATAATAGATACGCAGTATTTT.

This clone was detected only a few times. The V gene is TRBV27, the J gene TRBJ1-1, with a weak D call TRBD1 (6 bases). V lost 2 bases to trimming and J lost 5 bases, with 9 bases between them. In germline, CDR1 is MNHEY, CDR2 SMNVEV (reference sequence). The CDR3 length is 13 residues. CDR3 nucleotide sequence: TGTGCCAGCAGTTTAACAGGGTGGACTGAAGCTTTCTTT. Translation: CASSLTGWTEAFF.

On this clone: Germline and junction disagree at one end, which may indicate a read error. The V gene is TRBV7-9, the J gene TRBJ2-2, with D possibly being TRBD2 (6 bases). The CDR3 contains 15 residues. Looked up from germline, CDR1 is SEHNR and CDR2 is FQNEAQ (reference sequence). The CDR3 sequence is CASNMLAANAGELFF. CDR3 bases: TGTGCCAGCAACATGTTAGCGGCGAACGCCGGGGAGCTGTTTTTT. The full variable domain, rest sourced from reference TRBV7-9 and TRBJ2-2, is DTGVSQNPRHKITKRGQNVTFRCDPISEHNRLYWYRQTLGQGPEFLTYFQNEAQLEKSRLLSDRFSAERPKGSFSTLEIQRTEQGDSAMYLCASNMLAANAGELFFGEGSRLTVL.

The V call is TRBV10-3, the J call TRBJ2-7; possibly TRBD1 for D (5 bases). Trimming left V 3 bases short and J 0 bases short, with 12 bases between. CDR3 length equals 15 residues. Germline CDR1 and CDR2: ENHRY and SYGVKD. CDR3 loop: CAISDGAVGSYEQYF. The DNA of the CDR3 is TGTGCCATCAGTGATGGGGCGGTAGGCTCCTACGAGCAGTACTTC.

This clone was seen a few times. J is TRBJ1-5 and V is TRBV7-9; D is possibly TRBD1 (5 bases). Trimming stripped 6 bases from V and 13 bases from J, with 16 bases between. CDR1 is SEHNR, CDR2 FQNEAQ, per germline (reference sequence). CDR3 size: 12 residues. CDR3 residues: CASSPEGRSQHF. DNA of the CDR3: TGTGCCAGCAGTCCTGAGGGACGGTCACAGCATTTT. Full variable domain (missing parts from reference TRBV7-9 and TRBJ1-5): DTGVSQNPRHKITKRGQNVTFRCDPISEHNRLYWYRQTLGQGPEFLTYFQNEAQLEKSRLLSDRFSAERPKGSFSTLEIQRTEQGDSAMYLCASSPEGRSQHFGDGTRLSIL.

V is TRBV5-1 and J is TRBJ1-2; D might be TRBD1 (5 bases). The germline gives CDR1 SGHRS, CDR2 YFSETQ. V was cut by 4 bases and J by 6 bases, with 13 bases left in between. The CDR3 length is 13 residues. CDR3 in DNA: TGCGCCAGCAGCCATCAGGGCGGGGATGGCTACACCTTC. It specifies CASSHQGGDGYTF.

This clone was seen a handful of times. The chain has TRBV10-3 and TRBJ2-1, with 8 bases fitting TRBD2. Germline V gives CDR1 ENHRY, CDR2 SYGVKD. Losses at the gene ends were 6 bases for V and 10 bases for J; bases not matched to a gene: 8. This CDR3 region has 13 residues. CDR3 amino acids: CAISGTRLEEQFF. DNA of the CDR3: TGTGCCATCAGCGGGACTAGACTTGAAGAGCAGTTCTTC.

The chain's CDR3 is CASSLDLGGGNEQFF. Here the CDR3 DNA reads TGTGCCAGCAGCTTAGATTTGGGGGGGGGCAATGAGCAGTTCTTC. This chain links TRBV11-2 with TRBJ2-1, with 7 bases aligning to TRBD2. Per the germline V gene, CDR1 is SGHAT and CDR2 is FQNNGV. The CDR3 consists of 15 residues. With V trimmed by 0 bases and J by 6 bases, 5 bases remained unmatched. The full variable domain, with the rest looked up from reference TRBV11-2 and TRBJ2-1, is EAGVAQSPRYKIIEKRQSVAFWCNPISGHATLYWYQQILGQGPKLLIQFQNNGVVDDSQLPKDRFSAERLKGVDSTLKIQPAKLEDSAVYLCASSLDLGGGNEQFFGPGTRLTVL.

The chain has TRBV24-1 and TRBJ2-3; TRBD2 matches 7 bases. J was trimmed by 4 bases and V by 5 bases; bases with no gene match: 5. The V gene's germline CDR1 is KGHDR and CDR2 SFDVKD. This CDR3 is built from 14 residues. CDR3 bases: TGTGCCACCAGTGCGCGGGAGAGGCCAGATACGCAGTATTTT. Its translation is CATSARERPDTQYF.

The sample holds a few counts of this clone. The chain is built from TRBV27 and TRBJ1-3; D is unclear. Trimming pared 5 bases from V and 0 bases from J, leaving 8 bases between. This CDR3 contains 14 residues. The germline V gene encodes CDR1 MNHEY and CDR2 SMNVEV (reference sequence). CDR3 residues: CASSPQTSGNTIYF. CDR3 DNA: TGTGCCAGCAGTCCCCAAACCTCTGGAAACACCATATATTTT.

J is TRBJ1-1 and V is TRBV15; no clear D. Germline V gene data show CDR1 as LNHNV and CDR2 as YYDKDF (reference sequence). Trimming took off 3 bases at V and 1 base at J, with 12 bases between the two ends. CDR3 length: 15 amino acids. CDR3 DNA: TGTGCCACCAGCAGGAGGGCTCGGGGGAACACTGAAGCTTTCTTT. This encodes CATSRRARGNTEAFF. The full variable domain, completed using reference TRBV15 and TRBJ1-1, is DAMVIQNPRYQVTQFGKPVTLSCSQTLNHNVMYWYQQKSSQAPKLLFHYYDKDFNNEADTPDNFQSRRPNTSFCFLDIRSPGLGDTAMYLCATSRRARGNTEAFFGQGTRLTVV.

The chain recombines TRBV25-1 with TRBJ2-7; TRBD1 matches at 9 bases. V lost 3 bases and J lost 2; bases outside the gene matches: 2. This CDR3 region has 14 residues. CDR1 and CDR2 (germline): MGHDK, SYGVNS. The CDR3 sequence is CASSEWDRAYEQYF. The CDR3 DNA follows: TGTGCCAGCAGTGAGTGGGACAGGGCCTACGAGCAGTACTTC.

As for this clone: Different DNA sequences within this sample yield the same CDR3. This rearrangement joins TRBV28 to TRBJ1-2; TRBD1 aligns across 10 bases. Germline V gene data show CDR1 as MDHEN and CDR2 as SYDVKM. V gave up 5 bases and J gave up 4 bases; unmatched junction bases: 4. This CDR3 contains 14 residues. The CDR3 loop reads CASSPGQGGYGYTF. In DNA, the CDR3 is TGTGCCAGCAGTCCCGGACAGGGGGGCTATGGCTACACCTTC.

CDR3 DNA: TGTGCCAGCAGTTACCCAAGGGAGGATCAGCCCCAGCATTTT. Translated, it gives CASSYPREDQPQHF. The chain carries TRBV6-6 and TRBJ1-5; no clear D. Trimming stripped 2 bases from V and 5 bases from J, with 10 bases between. Looked up from germline, CDR1 is MNHNY and CDR2 is SVGAGI (reference sequence). This CDR3 contains 14 residues.

V gene TRBV7-8 combines with J gene TRBJ1-2; D remains ambiguous. Trimming cost V 5 bases and J 2 bases, with 9 bases left between them. The CDR3 covers 13 residues. CDR1 SGHVS and CDR2 FQNEAQ come from the germline V gene. The CDR3 DNA reads TGTGCCAGCAGCACAAGCAGCAACTATGGCTACACCTTC. As protein: CASSTSSNYGYTF. Full variable domain (outside the CDR3, taken from reference TRBV7-8 and TRBJ1-2): GAGVSQSPRYKVAKRGQDVALRCDPISGHVSLFWYQQALGQGPEFLTYFQNEAQLDKSGLPSDRFFAERPEGSVSTLKIQRTQQEDSAVYLCASSTSSNYGYTFGSGTRLTVV.

The V gene is TRBV19, the J gene TRBJ2-7; TRBD1 aligns across 7 bases. The CDR3 contains 15 residues. Germline V gene lookup returns CDR1 LNHDA and CDR2 SQIVND (reference sequence). The J segment lost 0 bases and the V segment lost 6 bases, leaving 8 bases of the junction unmatched. The CDR3 here is CASSLRDRASYEQYF. In DNA form, the CDR3 reads TGTGCCAGTAGCCTCCGGGACAGAGCCTCCTACGAGCAGTACTTC.

The chain carries TRBV7-2 and TRBJ2-7, with 11 bases fitting TRBD1. V shed 7 bases, J shed 6 bases, and the junction held 8 bases outside the gene matches. The CDR3 is 14 residues long. Germline values: CDR1 SGHTA, CDR2 FQGNSA. CDR3: CASTLWDRGGEQYF. The CDR3 nucleotides are TGTGCCAGCACCCTTTGGGACAGGGGGGGCGAGCAGTACTTC.

The chain employs TRBV28 and TRBJ1-4, with D possibly being TRBD1 (6 bases). Germline V CDR1 and CDR2: MDHEN, SYDVKM. The CDR3 loop spans 16 amino acids. V lost 3 bases to trimming and J lost 8 bases, with 19 bases between them. In DNA form, the CDR3 reads TGTGCCAGCAGTTTCTCCGGACAGACGGCTCACGAAAAACTGTTTTTT. It yields the protein CASSFSGQTAHEKLFF.

This rearrangement joins TRBV6-2 or TRBV6-3 to TRBJ2-7, with unresolved D. The CDR3 contains 15 residues. The germline V gene encodes CDR1 MNHEY and CDR2 SVGEGT. Trimming removed 6 bases at V and 0 bases at J, with 15 bases between. CDR3 loop: CASSRNGFFSYEQYF. The CDR3 DNA reads TGTGCCAGCAGCCGAAATGGCTTTTTCTCCTACGAGCAGTACTTC.

V is TRBV6-5 and J is TRBJ2-5; 7 bases are shared with TRBD1. Germline V lookup: CDR1 MNHEY, CDR2 SVGAGI. The CDR3 is made up of 15 amino acids. The junction had 7 bases not matched to a gene; V was cut back by 6 bases and J by 0 bases. The CDR3: CASSQLDRDQETQYF. CDR3 bases: TGTGCCAGCAGCCAACTCGACAGGGACCAAGAGACCCAGTACTTC.